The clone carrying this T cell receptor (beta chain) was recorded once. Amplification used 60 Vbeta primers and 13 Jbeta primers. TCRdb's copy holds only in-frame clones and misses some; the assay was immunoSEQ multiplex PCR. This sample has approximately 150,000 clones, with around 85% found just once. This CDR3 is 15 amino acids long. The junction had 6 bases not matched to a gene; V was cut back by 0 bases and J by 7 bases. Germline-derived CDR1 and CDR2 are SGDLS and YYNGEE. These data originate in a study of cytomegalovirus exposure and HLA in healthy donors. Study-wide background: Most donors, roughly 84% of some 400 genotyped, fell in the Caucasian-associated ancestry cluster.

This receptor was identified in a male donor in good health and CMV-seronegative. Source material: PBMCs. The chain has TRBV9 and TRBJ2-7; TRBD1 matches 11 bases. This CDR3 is CASSVEGQGAREQYF. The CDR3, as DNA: TGTGCCAGCAGCGTAGAAGGACAGGGGGCAAGAGAGCAGTACTTC.